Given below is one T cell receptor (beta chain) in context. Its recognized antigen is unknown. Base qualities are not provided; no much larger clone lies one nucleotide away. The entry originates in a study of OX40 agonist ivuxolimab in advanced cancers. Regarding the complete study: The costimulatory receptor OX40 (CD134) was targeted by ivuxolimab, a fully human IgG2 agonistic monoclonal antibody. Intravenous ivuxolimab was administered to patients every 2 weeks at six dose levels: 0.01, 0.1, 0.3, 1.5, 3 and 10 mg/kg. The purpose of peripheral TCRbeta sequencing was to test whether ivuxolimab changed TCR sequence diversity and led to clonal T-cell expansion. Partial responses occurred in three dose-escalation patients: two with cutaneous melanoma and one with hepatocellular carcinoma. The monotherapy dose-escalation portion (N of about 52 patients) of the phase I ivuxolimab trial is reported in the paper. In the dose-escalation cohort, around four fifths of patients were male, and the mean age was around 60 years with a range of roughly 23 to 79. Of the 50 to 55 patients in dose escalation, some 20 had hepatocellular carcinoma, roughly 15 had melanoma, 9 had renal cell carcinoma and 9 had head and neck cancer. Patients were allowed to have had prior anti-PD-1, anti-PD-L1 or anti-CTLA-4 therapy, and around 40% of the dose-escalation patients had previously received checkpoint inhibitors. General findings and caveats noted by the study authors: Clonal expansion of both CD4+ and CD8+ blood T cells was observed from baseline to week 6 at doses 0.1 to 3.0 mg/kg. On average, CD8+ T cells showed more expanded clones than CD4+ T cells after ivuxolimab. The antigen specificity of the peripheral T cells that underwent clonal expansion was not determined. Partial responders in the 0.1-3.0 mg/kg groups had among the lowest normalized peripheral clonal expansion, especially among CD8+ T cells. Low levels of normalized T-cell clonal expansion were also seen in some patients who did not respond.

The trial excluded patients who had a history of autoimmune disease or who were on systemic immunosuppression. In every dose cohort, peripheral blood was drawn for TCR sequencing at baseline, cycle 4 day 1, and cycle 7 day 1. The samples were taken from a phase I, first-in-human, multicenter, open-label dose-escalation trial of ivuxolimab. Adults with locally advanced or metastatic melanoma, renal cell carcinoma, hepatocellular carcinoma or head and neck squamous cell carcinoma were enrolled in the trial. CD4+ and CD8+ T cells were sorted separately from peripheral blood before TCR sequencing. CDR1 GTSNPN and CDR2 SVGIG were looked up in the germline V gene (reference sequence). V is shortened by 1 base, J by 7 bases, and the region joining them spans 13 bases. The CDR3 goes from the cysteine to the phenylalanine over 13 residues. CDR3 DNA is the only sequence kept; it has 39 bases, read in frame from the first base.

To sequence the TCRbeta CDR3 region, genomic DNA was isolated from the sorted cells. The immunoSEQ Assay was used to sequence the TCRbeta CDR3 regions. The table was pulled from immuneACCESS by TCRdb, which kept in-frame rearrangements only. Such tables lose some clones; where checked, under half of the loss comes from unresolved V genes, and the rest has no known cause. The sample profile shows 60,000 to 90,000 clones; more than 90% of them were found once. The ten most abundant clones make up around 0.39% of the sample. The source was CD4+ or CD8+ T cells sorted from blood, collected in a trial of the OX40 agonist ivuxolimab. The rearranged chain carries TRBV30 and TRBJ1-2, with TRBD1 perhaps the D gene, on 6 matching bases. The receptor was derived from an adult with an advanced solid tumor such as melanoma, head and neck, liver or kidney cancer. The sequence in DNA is TGTGCCTGGAGTGGGACCGGGGGGGCTGGCTACACCTTC. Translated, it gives CAWSGTGGAGYTF.